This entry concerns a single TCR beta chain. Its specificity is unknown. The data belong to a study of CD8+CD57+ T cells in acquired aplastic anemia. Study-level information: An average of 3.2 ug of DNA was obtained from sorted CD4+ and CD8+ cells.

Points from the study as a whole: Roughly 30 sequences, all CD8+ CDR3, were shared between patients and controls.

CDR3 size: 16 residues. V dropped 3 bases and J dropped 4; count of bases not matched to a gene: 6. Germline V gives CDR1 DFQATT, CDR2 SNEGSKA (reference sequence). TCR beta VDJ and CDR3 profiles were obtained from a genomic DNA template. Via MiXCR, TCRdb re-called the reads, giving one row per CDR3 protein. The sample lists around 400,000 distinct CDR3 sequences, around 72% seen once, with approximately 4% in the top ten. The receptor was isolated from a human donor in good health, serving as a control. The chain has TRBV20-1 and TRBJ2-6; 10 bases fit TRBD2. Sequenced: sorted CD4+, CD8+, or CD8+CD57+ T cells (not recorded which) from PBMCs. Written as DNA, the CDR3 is TGCAGTGCTAGGGATAGAGCGGGGGGGGGGGCCAACGTCCTGACTTTC. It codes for CSARDRAGGGANVLTF.